The next 6 T cell receptor beta chains were all read from a single sample in a study of spatial heterogeneity in lung cancer. The time point here: sample taken at primary tumor resection. TCRdb used MiXCR to reprocess the 5' RACE reads, holding one entry per CDR3 protein. The sample records about 15,000 distinct CDR3 sequences, 3.6% being singletons. The sequencing used normal lung tissue next to the tumor, collected at surgery. All receptors derive from a male donor with early-stage non-small cell lung cancer.

This clonotype was observed many times. A library made for alpha chains picked up this beta chain off target, so its size means little. CDR3 loop: CASTPDSYDEKLFF. In nucleotides, the CDR3 is TGTGCCAGTACCCCCGACAGCTACGACGAAAAACTGTTTTTT. V is TRBV19 and J is TRBJ1-4; D might be TRBD1 (5 bases). The ends were cut back, 7 bases at V and 8 bases at J, with 17 bases in the middle. In germline, CDR1 is LNHDA, CDR2 SQIVND (reference sequence). The CDR3 spans 14 residues.

This clonotype was counted at least ten times. Little can be read into the size of this beta chain, an off-target read in a library designed for alpha chains. J is TRBJ2-7 and V is TRBV27; D may be TRBD2 (5 bases). Trimming took 4 bases from V and 2 from J, leaving 9 bases between them. This CDR3 spans 13 amino acids. Looked up from germline, CDR1 is MNHEY and CDR2 is SMNVEV (reference sequence). The CDR3 here is CASSYDGTYEQYF. The CDR3 region has the DNA TGTGCCAGCAGTTATGACGGGACCTACGAGCAGTACTTC.

This clonotype appeared many times. Little can be read into the size of this beta chain, an off-target read in a library designed for alpha chains. Here the CDR3 DNA reads TGCAGCGTTGGTAGGGGTATGAGCGAAGAGACCCAGTACTTC. It specifies CSVGRGMSEETQYF. The chain uses TRBV29-1 and TRBJ2-5; the D gene is possibly TRBD1 (5 bases). The germline CDR1 and CDR2 sequences are SQVTM and ANQGSEA. The germline V and J ends were trimmed by 4 bases and 3 bases, with 15 bases remaining between them. This CDR3 has 14 residues.

This clonotype is classed as medium-sized. Because this beta chain is a stray read in a library intended to capture alpha chains, its abundance should not be given much weight. V and J are TRBV12-3 or TRBV12-4 and TRBJ2-1, with D possibly TRBD2 on 7 matching bases. V was cut by 5 bases and J by 8 bases, with 22 bases left in between. The CDR3 has 16 amino acids. The CDR3 coding sequence is TGTGCCAGCAGTGTGGGGACTACCACGGGGGGCCATGAGCAGTTCTTC. It is translated as CASSVGTTTGGHEQFF.

There are many counts of this clonotype. This beta chain was picked up by a library intended for alpha chains and is off target, so its count carries little meaning. The chain's CDR3 is CASSLEASGTDIQYF. CDR3 bases: TGCGCCAGCAGCTTGGAGGCTAGCGGCACTGATATCCAGTACTTC. The chain links TRBV5-1 to TRBJ2-5; TRBD2 matches at 7 bases. Germline values: CDR1 SGHRS, CDR2 YFSETQ. The CDR3 runs 15 residues. With 0 bases clipped from V and 10 bases from J, the junction kept 12 bases outside the gene matches.

This clonotype was detected ten times or more. Being off target in a library aimed at alpha chains, this beta chain has a size of little meaning. V gene TRBV6-5 combines with J gene TRBJ2-7; no clear D. Germline values: CDR1 MNHEY, CDR2 SVGAGI. The germline V and J ends were trimmed by 6 bases and 3 bases, with 12 bases remaining between them. The CDR3 is made up of 13 amino acids. This CDR3 is CASRPLTSYEQYF. The CDR3 nucleotides are TGTGCCAGCAGACCTTTAACAAGCTACGAGCAGTACTTC.